The text below deals with one T cell receptor beta chain. Some clones are missing from TCRdb's copy, which holds only in-frame ones; the method was immunoSEQ multiplex PCR. The sample lists 200,000 to 300,000 clones, roughly 90% occurring once. The data derive from a study of blood T cell repertoires in COVID-19. Looking at the study overall: The analysed material was cDNA or gDNA that came from T cells, B-cell-depleted T cells, or PBMCs.

The CDR3 runs 15 residues. Germline CDR1 SGHNT, CDR2 YYREEE (reference sequence). After removal of 8 bases from V and 3 bases from J, the junction contained 7 bases not matched to a gene. Sequencing input: peripheral blood. The TCR sequence derives from a man between 25 and 39 years old with active or convalescent COVID-19. V and J are TRBV5-4 and TRBJ2-3, with 12 bases that match TRBD2. The DNA for the CDR3 is TGTGCCAGTTCCCCTAGCGGGGGGGTTACAGATACGCAGTATTTT. It specifies CASSPSGGVTDTQYF.